What follows are 30 T cell receptor beta chains derived from one specimen sequenced in a study of cytomegalovirus exposure and HLA in healthy donors. Amplification used 60 Vbeta primers and 13 Jbeta primers. Libraries were prepared by immunoSEQ multiplex PCR; TCRdb keeps only in-frame clonotypes and omits some of them. The repertoire includes about 110,000 clones, roughly 68% of them detected once, and approximately 9% sits in the top ten. The sequencing input was PBMCs. Receptor source: a man aged 30 to 39 in good health and CMV-seropositive.

The genes are TRBV4-3 and TRBJ2-1; 7 positions match TRBD1. Losses at the gene ends were 4 bases for V and 4 bases for J; bases not matched to a gene: 19. CDR1 is LGHNA and CDR2 is YSLEER in the germline V gene. This CDR3 has 19 amino acids. The CDR3 sequence: CASSLGLVRGRPVYNEQFF. For the CDR3, the DNA is TGCGCCAGCAGCCTCGGTCTTGTCAGGGGGAGACCGGTGTACAATGAGCAGTTCTTC.

The gene calls are TRBV11-1 and TRBJ1-6; no clear D. The length of the CDR3 is 15 residues. Trimming stripped 6 bases from V and 9 bases from J, with 18 bases between. Germline V gene sequence: CDR1 SGHAT, CDR2 FQDESV (reference sequence). The CDR3 DNA follows: TGTGCCAGCAGTCCAACCAGGTTCGGAAGTTCACCCCTCCACTTT. It translates to CASSPTRFGSSPLHF.

V gene TRBV7-9 combines with J gene TRBJ1-4; D not certain. CDR3 length equals 15 residues. In germline, CDR1 is SEHNR, CDR2 FQNEAQ (reference sequence). V shed 3 bases and J shed 7 bases, with 15 bases lying between them. The CDR3 coding sequence is TGTGCCAGCAGCTTTGTTGGGCGGGGAGGTGAAAAACTGTTTTTT. Translating it yields CASSFVGRGGEKLFF.

The genes are TRBV5-1 and TRBJ2-6; 7 positions match TRBD1. This CDR3 contains 16 residues. The J segment lost 2 bases and the V segment lost 10 bases, leaving 12 bases of the junction unmatched. CDR1 is SGHRS and CDR2 is YFSETQ in the germline V gene. The CDR3 is CASSTGLGTGANVLTF. The CDR3 nucleotides read TGCGCCTCCTCGACAGGGCTGGGGACTGGGGCCAACGTCCTGACTTTC.

The chain links TRBV7-8 to TRBJ2-7, with D maybe TRBD1 (5 bases). V was trimmed by 1 base and J by 2 bases, leaving 18 bases between them. Germline V gene lookup returns CDR1 SGHVS and CDR2 FQNEAQ. This CDR3 has 17 amino acids. The CDR3 DNA reads as TGTGCCAGCAGCTTAGGGTTGGGGCCCTCATCCCCCTACGAGCAGTACGTC. Its translation is CASSLGLGPSSPYEQYV.

The sample holds one count of this clone. CDR3 protein: CASSSDDGGLYGYTF. CDR3 sequence (DNA): TGTGCCAGCAGCTCGGATGATGGGGGACTCTATGGCTACACCTTC. V usage is TRBV5-5 and J usage is TRBJ1-2; a weak D match, TRBD1 (5 bases). CDR1 and CDR2 from the germline V gene are SGHKS and YYEKEE (reference sequence). V was cut by 3 bases and J by 4 bases, with 16 bases left in between. This CDR3 region has 15 residues.

The genes are TRBV11-2 and TRBJ2-1; 8 nucleotides align to TRBD1. The CDR3 totals 16 residues. Germline trimming cut 3 bases from V and 4 bases from J; bases unmatched to any gene: 8. Per the germline V gene, CDR1 is SGHAT and CDR2 is FQNNGV. The CDR3 region has the DNA TGTGCCAGCAGCTTCCTAGCAGGGGGCTTGTACAATGAGCAGTTCTTC. Translating it yields CASSFLAGGLYNEQFF. Looking up the rest from reference TRBV11-2 and TRBJ2-1 gives the full variable domain: EAGVAQSPRYKIIEKRQSVAFWCNPISGHATLYWYQQILGQGPKLLIQFQNNGVVDDSQLPKDRFSAERLKGVDSTLKIQPAKLEDSAVYLCASSFLAGGLYNEQFFGPGTRLTVL.

This clone occurred once. The V and J genes are TRBV9 and TRBJ1-5; D is uncertain. CDR3 size: 14 residues. The germline V gene encodes CDR1 SGDLS and CDR2 YYNGEE. Trimming removed 4 bases from V and 0 bases from J, with 8 bases in between. The CDR3 is CASSLGGSNQPQHF. The CDR3 DNA sequence: TGTGCCAGCAGCCTCGGAGGTAGCAATCAGCCCCAGCATTTT.

This clone has a handful of counts. This rearrangement joins TRBV2 to TRBJ1-5; D not certain. Germline CDR1 and CDR2: SNHLY and FYNNEI. The CDR3 extends over 15 amino acids. V was cut by 6 bases and J by 0 bases, with 12 bases left in between. CDR3 amino acids: CASRNAYHSNQPQHF. The CDR3 DNA follows: TGTGCCAGCAGGAACGCCTACCATAGCAATCAGCCCCAGCATTTT.

V and J are TRBV7-8 and TRBJ1-4; D is uncertain. Germline CDR1 reads SGHVS; CDR2 reads FQNEAQ. The CDR3 spans 16 residues. V was pared by 3 bases and J by 7 bases, with 18 bases between. The DNA of the CDR3 is TGTGCCAGCAGCTTGAAGGGTGGGGAGGGTGGTGAAAAACTGTTTTTT. It yields the protein CASSLKGGEGGEKLFF.

The V and J genes are TRBV5-8 and TRBJ2-7; weak D call: TRBD1 (5 bases). The germline V and J ends were trimmed by 4 bases and 2 bases, with 10 bases remaining between them. CDR3 size: 13 residues. The germline V gene has CDR1 SGHTS and CDR2 YDEGEE. CDR3 region: CASSRKGPYEQYV. CDR3 in DNA: TGTGCCAGCAGCCGTAAGGGGCCCTACGAGCAGTACGTC.

This chain links TRBV4-1 with TRBJ1-5; 7 bases are a match to TRBD1. Losses at the gene ends were 4 bases for V and 5 bases for J; bases not matched to a gene: 5. The germline gives CDR1 MGHRA, CDR2 YSYEKL. This CDR3 contains 14 residues. CDR3 in amino acids: CASSPQGQDQPQHF. For the CDR3, the DNA is TGCGCCAGCAGCCCACAGGGGCAGGATCAGCCCCAGCATTTT.

J is TRBJ1-5 and V is TRBV30; 7 positions match TRBD1. Germline CDR1 GTSNPN, CDR2 SVGIG (reference sequence). V lost 2 bases and J lost 4; bases outside the gene matches: 11. The CDR3 loop spans 16 amino acids. DNA for the CDR3: TGTGCCTGGAGTTCACAGGGGAGAGGACGAAATCAGCCCCAGCATTTT. Its protein is CAWSSQGRGRNQPQHF. The whole variable domain, remainder taken from reference TRBV30 and TRBJ1-5, is SQTIHQWPATLVQPVGSPLSLECTVEGTSNPNLYWYRQAAGRGLQLLFYSVGIGQISSEVPQNLSASRPQDRQFILSSKKLLLSDSGFYLCAWSSQGRGRNQPQHFGDGTRLSIL.

The rearrangement links TRBV4-2 to TRBJ2-3; TRBD2 agrees at 11 bases. Looked up from germline, CDR1 is LGHNA and CDR2 is YNFKEQ. This CDR3 comprises 18 residues. Losses at the gene ends were 4 bases for V and 5 bases for J; bases not matched to a gene: 14. The CDR3 coding sequence is TGTGCCAGCAGCCGGGGGGCTCTAGCGGGGGGAGTGGGAGATACGCAGTATTTT. Translating gives CASSRGALAGGVGDTQYF.

This sequence joins TRBV30 and TRBJ2-7; TRBD1 is a possible D gene (5 bases). V was pared by 4 bases and J by 6 bases, with 10 bases between. This CDR3 contains 11 residues. Germline lookup yields CDR1 GTSNPN and CDR2 SVGIG (reference sequence). The chain's CDR3 is CAWITGTEQYF. Here the CDR3 DNA reads TGTGCCTGGATAACAGGAACCGAGCAGTACTTC.

This chain links TRBV7-9 with TRBJ2-2; TRBD2 matches at 8 bases. This CDR3 spans 16 amino acids. Trimming cost V 10 bases and J 1 base; bases outside gene matches: 11. Germline CDR1 reads SEHNR; CDR2 reads FQNEAQ (reference sequence). The CDR3 DNA sequence: TGTGCCACCGCACAAGGCGGGGGGAAGAACACCGGGGAGCTGTTTTTT. Its protein product is CATAQGGGKNTGELFF.

This clone was seen a few times. The chain links TRBV5-1 to TRBJ1-3; TRBD1 matches at 7 bases. V was clipped by 2 bases and J by 0 bases; unmatched bases: 5. Germline CDR1 SGHRS, CDR2 YFSETQ. The CDR3 extends over 16 amino acids. This CDR3 is CASSLATGASGNTIYF. CDR3 coding DNA: TGCGCCAGCAGCTTAGCAACAGGGGCCTCTGGAAACACCATATATTTT.

This chain links TRBV5-1 with TRBJ1-1, with no clear D. Trimming left V 3 bases short and J 0 bases short, with 9 bases between. From germline, CDR1 is SGHRS and CDR2 YFSETQ. This CDR3 is built from 14 residues. The CDR3 DNA reads as TGCGCCAGCAGCTCCAATAACATGAACACTGAAGCTTTCTTT. This sequence encodes CASSSNNMNTEAFF. The variable domain in full, with the rest retrieved from reference TRBV5-1 and TRBJ1-1, is KAGVTQTPRYLIKTRGQQVTLSCSPISGHRSVSWYQQTPGQGLQFLFEYFSETQRNKGNFPGRFSGRQFSNSRSEMNVSTLELGDSALYLCASSSNNMNTEAFFGQGTRLTVV.

The chain employs TRBV9 and TRBJ1-1, with D possibly TRBD1 on 6 matching bases. The V gene lost 3 bases and the J gene lost 1 base, with 19 bases spanning the gap. The CDR3 extends over 17 amino acids. Germline assignment: CDR1 SGDLS and CDR2 YYNGEE. The CDR3 spells CASSAHSAGGANTEAFF. DNA of the CDR3: TGTGCCAGCAGCGCTCACAGTGCGGGGGGGGCGAACACTGAAGCTTTCTTT.

This clone was observed once. V gene TRBV5-4 combines with J gene TRBJ2-7; weak D call: TRBD1 (6 bases). Trimming cost V 3 bases and J 2 bases, with 12 bases left between them. From germline, CDR1 is SGHNT and CDR2 YYREEE (reference sequence). The CDR3 contains 14 residues. This CDR3 reads CASSSSRQAYEQYV. Written as DNA, the CDR3 is TGTGCCAGCAGCTCCTCTAGACAGGCCTACGAGCAGTACGTC.

This clone has just a few counts. The V call is TRBV19, the J call TRBJ1-1; D remains unclear. Germline CDR1 and CDR2: LNHDA and SQIVND (reference sequence). V gave up 8 bases and J gave up 1 base, with 11 bases separating them. The CDR3 loop spans 13 amino acids. Here the CDR3 reads CASFNAGNTEAFF. CDR3 in DNA: TGTGCCAGTTTCAACGCGGGGAACACTGAAGCTTTCTTT.

The chain has TRBV29-1 and TRBJ1-1; perhaps TRBD1 as D (5 bases). Germline V gene sequence: CDR1 SQVTM, CDR2 ANQGSEA. Trimming removed 8 bases from V and 0 bases from J, with 13 bases in between. The CDR3 has 13 amino acids. CDR3 DNA: TGCAGCTTTAGACAGTTCCTGAACACTGAAGCTTTCTTT. Residues: CSFRQFLNTEAFF. The variable domain in full, with the rest retrieved from reference TRBV29-1 and TRBJ1-1, is SAVISQKPSRDICQRGTSLTIQCQVDSQVTMMFWYRQQPGQSLTLIATANQGSEATYESGFVIDKFPISRPNLTFSTLTVSNMSPEDSSIYLCSFRQFLNTEAFFGQGTRLTVV.

The gene calls are TRBV2 and TRBJ2-3, with TRBD2 identical over 11 bases. This CDR3 is built from 15 residues. Unmatched junction bases numbered 5, after V lost 5 bases and J lost 4 bases. CDR1 SNHLY and CDR2 FYNNEI come from the germline V gene. The CDR3 DNA follows: TGTGCCAGCAGTAAACTAGCGGGAGAGGCAGATACGCAGTATTTT. Protein product: CASSKLAGEADTQYF.

This clone appeared a few times. This chain links TRBV7-2 with TRBJ1-2; D ambiguous. The germline V gene has CDR1 SGHTA and CDR2 FQGNSA. V lost 0 bases and J lost 8, with 7 bases in between. The CDR3 has 12 residues. CDR3 in DNA: TGTGCCAGCAGCTTAGCCGCACAGGGCTACACCTTC. Encoded protein: CASSLAAQGYTF.

V is TRBV20-1 and J is TRBJ1-2, with TRBD1 matching over 9 bases. The V segment lost 6 bases and the J segment 6 bases; nucleotides outside the gene matches: 2. This CDR3 is 11 amino acids long. CDR1 is DFQATT and CDR2 is SNEGSKA in the germline V gene (reference sequence). The DNA of the CDR3 is TGCAGTGCCGGGACAGGGAATGGCTACACCTTC. It specifies CSAGTGNGYTF.

The rearrangement joins TRBV5-8 to TRBJ1-2; D perhaps matches TRBD1 (6 bases). Trimming took 0 bases from V and 4 from J, leaving 10 bases between them. The CDR3 sequence is 14 residues long. Germline assignment: CDR1 SGHTS and CDR2 YDEGEE. The CDR3 nucleotides read TGTGCCAGCAGCTTGGGGTACAGGGCCTATGGCTACACCTTC. It is translated as CASSLGYRAYGYTF. The variable domain in full, completed from reference TRBV5-8 and TRBJ1-2, reads EAGVTQSPTHLIKTRGQQATLRCSPISGHTSVYWYQQALGLGLQFLLWYDEGEERNRGNFPPRFSGRQFPNYSSELNVNALELEDSALYLCASSLGYRAYGYTFGSGTRLTVV.

As regards this clone: A junction end diverges from the germline sequence, so it may reflect a read error. V gene TRBV27 combines with J gene TRBJ2-3, with D tentatively TRBD2 (6 bases). CDR1 MNHEY and CDR2 SMNVEV come from the germline V gene (reference sequence). There are 15 residues in the CDR3. CDR3 residues: CASCFGSPNTDTQYF. DNA for the CDR3: TGTGCCAGCTGTTTCGGGAGCCCCAACACAGATACGCAGTATTTT.

This clone showed up just a few times. This chain joins TRBV21-1 and TRBJ2-7; TRBD2 is the table's D call, not checked against the DNA. TRBV21-1 constitutes a pseudogene. The CDR3 totals 17 residues. The CDR3 reads CASSKKRGGICPYEQYF. The CDR3 DNA reads TGTGCCAGCAGCAAAAAGCGGGGGGGCATCTGTCCCTACGAGCAGTACTTC.

As to this clone: Other DNA sequences of this sample code for an identical CDR3. The chain uses TRBV15 and TRBJ2-7; no clear D gene. The CDR3 contains 12 residues. V was pared by 3 bases and J by 0 bases, with 3 bases between. Germline V gives CDR1 LNHNV, CDR2 YYDKDF (reference sequence). DNA of the CDR3: TGTGCCACCAGCAGGGACTCCTACGAGCAGTACGTC. It is translated as CATSRDSYEQYV.

This clone appeared a few times. The J gene is TRBJ1-1, the V gene TRBV7-3, with 7 positions matching TRBD1. The CDR3 totals 14 residues. V shed 5 bases, J shed 2 bases, and the junction held 5 bases outside the gene matches. Per the germline V gene, CDR1 is SGHTA and CDR2 is FQGTGA. Here the CDR3 reads CASSLGGVNTEAFF. DNA of the CDR3: TGTGCCAGCAGCCTAGGGGGCGTAAACACTGAAGCTTTCTTT.